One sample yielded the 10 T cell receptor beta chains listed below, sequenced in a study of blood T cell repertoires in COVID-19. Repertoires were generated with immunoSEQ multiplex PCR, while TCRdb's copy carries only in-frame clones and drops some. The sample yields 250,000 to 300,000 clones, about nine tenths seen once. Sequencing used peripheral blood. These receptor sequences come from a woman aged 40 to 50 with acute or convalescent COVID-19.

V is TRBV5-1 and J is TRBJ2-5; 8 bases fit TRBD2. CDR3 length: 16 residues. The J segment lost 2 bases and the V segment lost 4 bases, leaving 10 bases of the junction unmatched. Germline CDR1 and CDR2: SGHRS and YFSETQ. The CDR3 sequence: CASSPTVGGGQETQYF. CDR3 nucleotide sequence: TGCGCCAGCAGCCCCACCGTGGGCGGGGGGCAAGAGACCCAGTACTTC.

Here the CDR3 reads CASSMDRGRNTIYF. CDR3 nucleotides: TGTGCCAGCAGCATGGACAGGGGACGAAACACCATATATTTT. J is TRBJ1-3 and V is TRBV9; 9 bases map to TRBD1. The CDR3 runs 14 residues. The ends lost 4 bases at V and 5 bases at J; junction bases unmatched: 4. In germline, CDR1 is SGDLS, CDR2 YYNGEE.

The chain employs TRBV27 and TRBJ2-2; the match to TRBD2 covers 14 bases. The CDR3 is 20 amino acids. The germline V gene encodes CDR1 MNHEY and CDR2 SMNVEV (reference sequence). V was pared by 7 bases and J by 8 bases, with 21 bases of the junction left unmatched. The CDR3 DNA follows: TGTGCCAGCACCCCCTTAAGACTAGCGGGGGGGAACCCAACAGGGGGGGAGCTGTTTTTT. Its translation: CASTPLRLAGGNPTGGELFF.

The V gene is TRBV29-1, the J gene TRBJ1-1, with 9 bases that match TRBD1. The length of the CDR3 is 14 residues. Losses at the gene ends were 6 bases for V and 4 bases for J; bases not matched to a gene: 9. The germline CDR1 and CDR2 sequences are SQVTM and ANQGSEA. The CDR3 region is CSVAGTGRSTEAFF. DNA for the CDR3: TGCAGCGTAGCTGGGACAGGGAGGAGCACTGAAGCTTTCTTT.

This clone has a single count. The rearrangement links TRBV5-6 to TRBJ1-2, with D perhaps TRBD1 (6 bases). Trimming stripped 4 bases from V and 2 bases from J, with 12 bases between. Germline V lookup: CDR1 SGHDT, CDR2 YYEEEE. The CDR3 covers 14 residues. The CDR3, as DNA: TGTGCCAGCAGCCAAGGACAGACCAACTATGGCTACACCTTC. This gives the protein CASSQGQTNYGYTF.

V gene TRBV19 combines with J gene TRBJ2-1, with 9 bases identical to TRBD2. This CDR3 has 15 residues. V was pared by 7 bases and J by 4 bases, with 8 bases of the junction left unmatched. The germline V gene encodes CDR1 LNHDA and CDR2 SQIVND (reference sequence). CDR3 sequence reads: CASTRSGGSYNEQFF. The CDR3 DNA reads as TGTGCCAGTACGAGAAGCGGGGGGTCATACAATGAGCAGTTCTTC.

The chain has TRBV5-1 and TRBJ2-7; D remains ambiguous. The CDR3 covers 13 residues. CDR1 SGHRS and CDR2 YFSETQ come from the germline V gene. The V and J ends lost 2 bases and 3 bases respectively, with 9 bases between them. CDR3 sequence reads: CASSFGTNYEQYV. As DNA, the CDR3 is TGCGCCAGCAGCTTTGGCACAAACTACGAGCAGTACGTC.

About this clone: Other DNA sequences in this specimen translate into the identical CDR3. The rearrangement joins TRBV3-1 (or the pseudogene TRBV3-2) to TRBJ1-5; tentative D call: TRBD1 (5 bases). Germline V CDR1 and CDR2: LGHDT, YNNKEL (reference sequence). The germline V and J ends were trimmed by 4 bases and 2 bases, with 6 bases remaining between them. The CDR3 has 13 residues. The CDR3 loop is CASSLQGNQPQHF. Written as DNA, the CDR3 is TGTGCCAGCAGCCTACAGGGCAATCAGCCCCAGCATTTT.

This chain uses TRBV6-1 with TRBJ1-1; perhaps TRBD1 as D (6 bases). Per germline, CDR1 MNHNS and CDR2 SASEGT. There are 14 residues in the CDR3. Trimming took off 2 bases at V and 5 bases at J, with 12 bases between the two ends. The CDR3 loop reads CASSELTGRTEAFF. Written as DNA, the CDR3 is TGTGCCAGCAGTGAACTAACAGGGCGGACTGAAGCTTTCTTT.

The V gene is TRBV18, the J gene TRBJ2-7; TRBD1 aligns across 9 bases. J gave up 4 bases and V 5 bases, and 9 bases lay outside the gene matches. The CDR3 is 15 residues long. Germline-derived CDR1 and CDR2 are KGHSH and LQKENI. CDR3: CASSAGTGQWYEQYV. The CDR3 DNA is TGTGCCAGCTCAGCCGGGACAGGGCAATGGTACGAGCAGTACGTC.